One sample yielded the 21 T cell receptor beta chains listed below, sequenced in a study of T cell changes during pregnancy in multiple sclerosis. Assay used: immunoSEQ multiplex PCR; TCRdb lists only in-frame clones, some missing. The data contain around 97,000 clones, 75% to 95% of them singletons. The sample consisted of peripheral blood, taken in the second trimester of pregnancy. The receptors stem from a female donor in good health, enrolled as a control in a pregnancy study.

The gene calls are TRBV27 and TRBJ1-4; no clear D. Per the germline V gene, CDR1 is MNHEY and CDR2 is SMNVEV (reference sequence). Trimming removed 2 bases at V and 6 bases at J, with 10 bases between. This CDR3 is 14 amino acids long. DNA for the CDR3: TGTGCCAGCAGTTTAGGGCGGGTCGATGAAAAACTGTTTTTT. This codes for CASSLGRVDEKLFF.

The chain carries TRBV19 and TRBJ2-7; 9 nucleotides align to TRBD1. V shed 4 bases, J shed 7 bases, and the junction held 8 bases outside the gene matches. The CDR3 is made up of 14 amino acids. Germline V lookup: CDR1 LNHDA, CDR2 SQIVND (reference sequence). The CDR3 is CASSNGQGSREQYF. The CDR3 region has the DNA TGTGCCAGTAGTAATGGACAGGGGTCGAGAGAGCAGTACTTC.

The chain uses TRBV7-6 and TRBJ2-4; 7 bases match TRBD1. Germline-derived CDR1 and CDR2 are SGHVS and FNYEAQ. J gave up 9 bases and V 4 bases, and 9 bases lay outside the gene matches. This CDR3 comprises 14 residues. The CDR3 loop reads CASSYTGDGGIQYF. As DNA, the CDR3 is TGTGCCAGCAGCTACACAGGGGACGGCGGCATTCAGTACTTC.

The chain links TRBV27 to TRBJ2-2, with a tentative D call TRBD1 (6 bases). Germline CDR1 and CDR2: MNHEY and SMNVEV (reference sequence). Deletions cut 0 bases from V and 1 base from J, with 9 bases between. The CDR3 extends over 16 amino acids. The CDR3 coding sequence is TGTGCCAGCAGTTTATCCGCGACAGGGAACACCGGGGAGCTGTTTTTT. Translation: CASSLSATGNTGELFF.

The V gene is TRBV14, the J gene TRBJ1-2; TRBD1 aligns across 8 bases. In germline, CDR1 is SGHDN, CDR2 FVKESK. Trimming removed 4 bases from V and 4 bases from J; junction bases left unmatched: 8. The CDR3 length is 15 residues. CDR3 sequence: CASSPGQGGIYGYTF. DNA for the CDR3: TGTGCCAGCAGCCCCGGACAGGGAGGTATCTATGGCTACACCTTC.

The count of this clone is one. The V call is TRBV5-4, the J call TRBJ2-3; 8 bases fit TRBD1. Germline V gene data show CDR1 as SGHNT and CDR2 as YYREEE (reference sequence). With V trimmed by 4 bases and J by 5 bases, 6 bases remained unmatched. This CDR3 contains 14 residues. CDR3 DNA sequence: TGTGCCAGCAGCCCGACAGGGGTGGGAGATACGCAGTATTTT. Translation: CASSPTGVGDTQYF.

V and J are TRBV4-3 and TRBJ1-5; weak D call: TRBD1 (6 bases). Germline V lookup: CDR1 LGHNA, CDR2 YSLEER. The V and J ends lost 0 bases and 7 bases respectively, with 13 bases between them. This CDR3 spans 15 amino acids. The CDR3 DNA reads TGCGCCAGCAGCCAAGAGAGGGGCAGGGGACAGCCCCAGCATTTT. It is translated as CASSQERGRGQPQHF.

The chain recombines TRBV7-9 with TRBJ2-7; 11 nucleotides match TRBD2. There are 15 residues in the CDR3. With 1 base clipped from V and 4 bases from J, the junction kept 3 bases outside the gene matches. CDR1 and CDR2 (germline): SEHNR, FQNEAQ (reference sequence). The CDR3, as DNA: TGTGCCAGCAGCTTAGGGGGACTAGCGGCTTACGAGCAGTACTTC. It translates to CASSLGGLAAYEQYF.

The chain has TRBV7-2 and TRBJ1-1, with D hard to call. The germline V gene has CDR1 SGHTA and CDR2 FQGNSA. Trimming took 5 bases from V and 2 from J, leaving 9 bases between them. This CDR3 spans 13 amino acids. CDR3 loop: CASSAAENTEAFF. CDR3 in DNA: TGTGCCAGCAGCGCTGCAGAAAACACTGAAGCTTTCTTT.

V and J are TRBV7-9 and TRBJ2-7; 10 bases are a match to TRBD1. Looked up from germline, CDR1 is SEHNR and CDR2 is FQNEAQ (reference sequence). V lost 5 bases and J lost 5; bases outside the gene matches: 6. This CDR3 is built from 14 residues. The DNA of the CDR3 is TGTGCCAGCAGCCCGTGGACAGGGGGGAACGAGCAGTACTTC. Translated: CASSPWTGGNEQYF.

The V and J genes are TRBV11-2 and TRBJ1-1; D perhaps matches TRBD1 (5 bases). Germline CDR1 is SGHAT and CDR2 is FQNNGV. The CDR3 runs 15 residues. With 5 bases removed from V and 1 base from J, the gap between germline ends came to 14 bases. CDR3 residues: CASSPQRQRNTEAFF. As DNA, the CDR3 is TGTGCCAGCAGCCCGCAACGACAGAGGAACACTGAAGCTTTCTTT. The variable domain in full, with the rest retrieved from reference TRBV11-2 and TRBJ1-1, is EAGVAQSPRYKIIEKRQSVAFWCNPISGHATLYWYQQILGQGPKLLIQFQNNGVVDDSQLPKDRFSAERLKGVDSTLKIQPAKLEDSAVYLCASSPQRQRNTEAFFGQGTRLTVV.

The chain recombines TRBV7-9 with TRBJ1-5; weak D call: TRBD1 (5 bases). This CDR3 region has 15 residues. Germline V lookup: CDR1 SEHNR, CDR2 FQNEAQ (reference sequence). V was clipped by 5 bases and J by 6 bases, with 17 bases between them. The DNA of the CDR3 is TGTGCCAGCAGCGCCGGCCAGGGTTGGGGTCAGCCCCAGCATTTT. This encodes CASSAGQGWGQPQHF.

This sequence joins TRBV5-1 and TRBJ1-2; TRBD1 might be the D (5 bases). Trimming shortened V by 6 bases and J by 8 bases, and 17 bases separated the two germline ends. Germline loops: CDR1 SGHRS, CDR2 YFSETQ. The CDR3 is 13 residues long. CDR3 residues: CASTEGLREGYTF. In DNA form, the CDR3 reads TGCGCCAGCACCGAGGGACTTCGGGAGGGCTACACCTTC.

The rearrangement joins TRBV10-2 to TRBJ1-1; tentatively, D is TRBD1 (5 bases). Trimming shortened V by 3 bases and J by 5 bases, and 7 bases separated the two germline ends. The V gene's germline CDR1 is WSHSY and CDR2 SAAADI. This CDR3 has 12 amino acids. CDR3 sequence: CASSEGATEAFF. CDR3 coding DNA: TGCGCCAGCAGTGAAGGGGCGACTGAAGCTTTCTTT.

This chain connects TRBV6-5 to TRBJ2-5; a possible D gene is TRBD1 (6 bases). The CDR3 loop spans 15 amino acids. Germline V gene lookup returns CDR1 MNHEY and CDR2 SVGAGI. Trimming stripped 2 bases from V and 6 bases from J, with 16 bases between. The CDR3 nucleotides are TGTGCCAGCAGTTACGCATCCGGGACAAGGAAGACCCAGTACTTC. This sequence encodes CASSYASGTRKTQYF.

The chain has TRBV27 and TRBJ2-1; the match to TRBD2 covers 16 bases. Germline values: CDR1 MNHEY, CDR2 SMNVEV (reference sequence). The CDR3 is made up of 17 amino acids. The ends lost 3 bases at V and 8 bases at J; junction bases unmatched: 7. CDR3 region: CASSFPGTSGRADEQFF. The CDR3 region has the DNA TGTGCCAGCAGTTTTCCAGGGACTAGCGGGAGGGCCGATGAGCAGTTCTTC.

V is TRBV28 and J is TRBJ1-2; 12 bases are shared with TRBD1. The germline V gene encodes CDR1 MDHEN and CDR2 SYDVKM. J lost 4 bases, V lost 4 bases, and 4 bases had no gene match. The CDR3 runs 15 residues. The CDR3 coding sequence is TGTGCCAGCAGTTGGGGACAGGGGGCCGCCTATGGCTACACCTTC. It encodes CASSWGQGAAYGYTF.

The chain is built from TRBV9 and TRBJ1-3; D unclear. This CDR3 has 15 amino acids. The germline gives CDR1 SGDLS, CDR2 YYNGEE. Trimming shortened V by 4 bases and J by 0 bases, and 11 bases separated the two germline ends. The DNA for the CDR3 is TGTGCCAGCAGCAGCGGCTCCTTCTCTGGAAACACCATATATTTT. Protein: CASSSGSFSGNTIYF. Together with reference TRBV9 and TRBJ1-3, the CDR3 gives the full variable domain: DSGVTQTPKHLITATGQRVTLRCSPRSGDLSVYWYQQSLDQGLQFLIQYYNGEERAKGNILERFSAQQFPDLHSELNLSSLELGDSALYFCASSSGSFSGNTIYFGEGSWLTVV.

The chain joins TRBV6-5 to TRBJ1-2; 9 bases are a match to TRBD1. The V segment lost 7 bases and the J segment 2 bases; nucleotides outside the gene matches: 5. The CDR3 is made up of 14 amino acids. In germline, CDR1 is MNHEY, CDR2 SVGAGI. This CDR3 is CASKRGQGNYGYTF. As DNA, the CDR3 is TGTGCCAGCAAGCGGGGACAGGGAAACTATGGCTACACCTTC.

This chain connects TRBV28 to TRBJ1-1; D ambiguous. The CDR3 loop spans 13 amino acids. Germline V gene sequence: CDR1 MDHEN, CDR2 SYDVKM. V lost 7 bases to trimming and J lost 4 bases, with 13 bases between them. CDR3 loop: CASTKHRGTEAFF. In nucleotides, the CDR3 is TGTGCCAGCACCAAACATCGGGGCACTGAAGCTTTCTTT.

The sample holds one count of this clone. The V gene is TRBV11-2, the J gene TRBJ2-7; 10 bases fit TRBD2. The CDR3 has 14 residues. Germline assignment: CDR1 SGHAT and CDR2 FQNNGV. After removal of 4 bases from V and 7 bases from J, the junction contained 7 bases not matched to a gene. In DNA, the CDR3 is TGTGCCAGCAGCTCTAGCGGGAGAATGGGGGAGCAGTACTTC. This gives the protein CASSSSGRMGEQYF.